These 3 T cell receptor beta chains share one sample of origin, sequenced in a study of shared clonotypes between healthy human individuals (dated by TCRdb to between 2020 and 2021). CD8 naive samples consisted of CD45RO-negative cells that were positively selected for CCR7, yielding a CD45RA+CCR7+ population without TemRA cells. Libraries were built with the immunoSEQ multiplex PCR assay. In its TCRdb copy, this immuneACCESS table keeps in-frame sequences only and misses some clones. Where compared with another copy, unresolved V genes explain less than half of these, and the others have no known cause. The sample yields approximately 2,000,000 clones; around 93% were counted once. The ten top clones hold about 1.6% of the sample. Specimen: naive CD8+ T cells from PBMCs. The cell subset or site label corresponds to: CD45RA+CCR7+. The receptors come from a man aged 18 to 30 in good health. Some clones in this sample may be carry-over from other donors' samples.

The rearrangement joins TRBV7-3 to TRBJ2-1; D may correspond to TRBD1 or TRBD2 (5 bases each). Trimming removed 1 base from V and 5 bases from J, with 12 bases in between. CDR3 length equals 15 residues. The germline CDR1 and CDR2 sequences are SGHTA and FQGTGA. The CDR3 coding sequence is TGTGCCAGCAGCTTAATTGGTGGGGACGACAATGAGCAGTTCTTC. Translating it yields CASSLIGGDDNEQFF. Drawing the rest from reference TRBV7-3 and TRBJ2-1, the complete variable domain is GAGVSQTPSNKVTEKGKYVELRCDPISGHTALYWYRQSLGQGPEFLIYFQGTGAADDSGLPNDRFFAVRPEGSVSTLKIQRTERGDSAVYLCASSLIGGDDNEQFFGPGTRLTVL.

The chain has TRBV6-1 and TRBJ1-3; D uncertain. Trimming took 2 bases from V and 4 from J, leaving 9 bases between them. The germline V gene has CDR1 MNHNS and CDR2 SASEGT. The CDR3 has 14 residues. CDR3 sequence (DNA): TGTGCCAGCAGTGAATTGGGCCTGGGAAACACCATATATTTT. Amino acids: CASSELGLGNTIYF.

This sequence joins TRBV27 and TRBJ2-1, with no clear D. Trimming pared 6 bases from V and 4 bases from J, leaving 10 bases between. CDR1 and CDR2 from the germline V gene are MNHEY and SMNVEV (reference sequence). The CDR3 runs 13 residues. CDR3 DNA sequence: TGTGCCAGCAGACTCGGGCCTTACAATGAGCAGTTCTTC. Translating gives CASRLGPYNEQFF.